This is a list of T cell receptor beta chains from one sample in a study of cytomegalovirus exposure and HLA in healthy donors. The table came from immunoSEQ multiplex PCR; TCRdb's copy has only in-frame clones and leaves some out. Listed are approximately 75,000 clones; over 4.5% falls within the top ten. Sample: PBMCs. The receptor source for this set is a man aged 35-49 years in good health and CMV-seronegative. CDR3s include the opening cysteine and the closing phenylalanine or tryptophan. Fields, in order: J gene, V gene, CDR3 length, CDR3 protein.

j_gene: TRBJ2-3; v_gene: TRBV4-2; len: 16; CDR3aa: CASSQARTGGTDTQYF
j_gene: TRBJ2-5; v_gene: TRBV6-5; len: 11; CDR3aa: CASSHRGTQYF
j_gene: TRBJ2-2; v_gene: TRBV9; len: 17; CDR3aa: CASSVDLSGGLTGELFF
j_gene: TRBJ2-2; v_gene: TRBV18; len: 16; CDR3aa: CASSPGLQGMAGELFF
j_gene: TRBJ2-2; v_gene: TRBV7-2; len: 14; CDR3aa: CASSRNRLTGELFF
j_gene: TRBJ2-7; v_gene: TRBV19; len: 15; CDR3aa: CASSIIGTDSYEQYF
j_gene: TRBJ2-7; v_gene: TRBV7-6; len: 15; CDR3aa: CASSLGTGERGEQYF
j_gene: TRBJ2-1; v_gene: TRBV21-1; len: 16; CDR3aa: CASSEIAGGGYNEQFF
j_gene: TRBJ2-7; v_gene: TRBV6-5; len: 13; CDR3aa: CASSYGAGVEQYF
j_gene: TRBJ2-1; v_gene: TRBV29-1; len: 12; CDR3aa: CSVEDEGWEQFF
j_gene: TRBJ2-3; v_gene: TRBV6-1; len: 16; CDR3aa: CASSGLGLAGGVAQYF
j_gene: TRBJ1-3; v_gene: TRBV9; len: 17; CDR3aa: CASSVLGQSLSGNTIYF
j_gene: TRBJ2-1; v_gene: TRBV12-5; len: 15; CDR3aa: CASGWSPLAGREQFF
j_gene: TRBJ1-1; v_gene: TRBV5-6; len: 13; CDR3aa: CASSLVERTEAFF
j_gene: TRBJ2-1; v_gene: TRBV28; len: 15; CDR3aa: CASSPIRTDYNEQFF
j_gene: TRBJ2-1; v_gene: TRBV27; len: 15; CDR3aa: CASSPTREGSSEQFF
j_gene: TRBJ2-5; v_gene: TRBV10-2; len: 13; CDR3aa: CASRYRGLETQYF
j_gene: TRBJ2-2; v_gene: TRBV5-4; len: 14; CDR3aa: CASSSGQDTGELFF
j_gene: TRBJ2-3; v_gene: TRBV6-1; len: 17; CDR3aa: CASSESMLAGVADTQYF
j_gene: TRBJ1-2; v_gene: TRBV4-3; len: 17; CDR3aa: CASSQGSGTGSNYGYTF
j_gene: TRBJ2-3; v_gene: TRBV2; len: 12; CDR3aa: CASSTLAGTQYF
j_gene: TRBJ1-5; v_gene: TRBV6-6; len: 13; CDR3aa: CASGLDSNQPQHF
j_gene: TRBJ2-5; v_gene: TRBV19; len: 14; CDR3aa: CASSPARSQETQYF
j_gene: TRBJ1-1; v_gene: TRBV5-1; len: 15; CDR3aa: CASSLVPVENTEAFF
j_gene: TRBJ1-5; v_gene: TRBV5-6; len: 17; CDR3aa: CASSLYRGAYSNQPQHF
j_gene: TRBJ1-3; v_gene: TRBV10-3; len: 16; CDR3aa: CAISAPDRVERNTIYF
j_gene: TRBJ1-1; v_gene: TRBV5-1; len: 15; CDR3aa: CASSLAGGGLTEAFF
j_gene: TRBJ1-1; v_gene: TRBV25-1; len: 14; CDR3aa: CASSETAMNTEAFF
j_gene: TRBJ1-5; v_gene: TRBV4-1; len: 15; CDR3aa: CASSQGTGNNQPQHF
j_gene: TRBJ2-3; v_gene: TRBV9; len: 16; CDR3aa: CASSVAKGAGTDTQYF
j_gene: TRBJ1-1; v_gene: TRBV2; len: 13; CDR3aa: CASSELDRDEAFF
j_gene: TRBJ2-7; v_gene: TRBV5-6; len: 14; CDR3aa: CASSPGIDPYEQYF
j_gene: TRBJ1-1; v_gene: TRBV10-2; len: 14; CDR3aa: CASTQRDRITEAFF
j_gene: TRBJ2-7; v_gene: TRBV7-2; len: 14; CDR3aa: CASSPRRGPTEQYF
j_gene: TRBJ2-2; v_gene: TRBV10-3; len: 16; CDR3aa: CAISEFGGANTGELFF
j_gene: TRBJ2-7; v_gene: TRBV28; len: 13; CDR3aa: CASRRQGAYEQYF
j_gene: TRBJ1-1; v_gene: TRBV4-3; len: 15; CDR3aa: CASSQVWTGEFEAFF
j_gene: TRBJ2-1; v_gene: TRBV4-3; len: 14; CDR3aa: CASSPSGGFNEQFF
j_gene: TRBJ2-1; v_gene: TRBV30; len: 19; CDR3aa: CAWSVYSGIMLRSYNEQFF
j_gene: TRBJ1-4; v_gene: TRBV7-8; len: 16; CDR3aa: CASSLALRGGNEKLFF
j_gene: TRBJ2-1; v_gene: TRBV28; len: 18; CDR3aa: CASSSTSGRAPIYNEQFF
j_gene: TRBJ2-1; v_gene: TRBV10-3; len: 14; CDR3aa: CAISDRLEGGEQFF
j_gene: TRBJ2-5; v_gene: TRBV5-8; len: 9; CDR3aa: CASSSEQYF
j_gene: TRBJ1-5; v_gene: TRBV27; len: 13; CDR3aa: CASSGGMGQPQHF
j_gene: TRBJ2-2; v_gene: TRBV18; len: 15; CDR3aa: CASSPREKDTGELFF
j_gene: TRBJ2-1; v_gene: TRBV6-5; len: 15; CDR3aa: CASSRRQYSYNEQFF
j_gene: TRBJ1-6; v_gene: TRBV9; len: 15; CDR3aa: CASSVKGQTNSPLHF
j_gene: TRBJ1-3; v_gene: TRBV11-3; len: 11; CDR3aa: CVRRAENTIYF
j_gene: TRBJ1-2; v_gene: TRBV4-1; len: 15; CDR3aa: CASSPVGGGAYGYTF
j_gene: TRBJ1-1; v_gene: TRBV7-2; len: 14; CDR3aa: CASIVASWNTEAFF
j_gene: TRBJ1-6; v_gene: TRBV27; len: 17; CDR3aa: CASSLSDGGAYNSPLHF
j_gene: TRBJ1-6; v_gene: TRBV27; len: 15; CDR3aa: CASSFGDRVQSPLHF
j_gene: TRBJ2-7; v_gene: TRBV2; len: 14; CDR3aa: CASSVDGGSYEQYF
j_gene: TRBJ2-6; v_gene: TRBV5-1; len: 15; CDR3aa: CASSSGRSGANVLTF